This T cell receptor beta chain is from a study of Ad26.COV2.S vaccination and SARS-CoV-2 variants. Treatment of the sample: 15 to 20 received Ad26.COV2.S at low or high dose, single or two shots; 5 received placebo; per-sample allocation not given. Sampling occurred on day 63 after the first vaccine or placebo injection. V dropped 11 bases and J dropped 5; count of bases not matched to a gene: 7. The germline V gene has CDR1 MDHEN and CDR2 SYDVKM. The CDR3 has 13 residues. Produced via immunoSEQ multiplex PCR; TCRdb's table is partial and in-frame only. The sample contains 200,000 to 250,000 clones, approximately 88% of which appear only once.

V usage is TRBV28 and J usage is TRBJ2-1; 9 nucleotides line up with TRBD1. The receptor's source is a person between 18 and 65 years old who received the Ad26.COV2.S COVID-19 vaccine or a placebo. The sample here was peripheral blood, taken in a trial of Ad26.COV2.S vaccine versus placebo. CDR3 protein: CAGNRGQDNEQFF. DNA of the CDR3: TGTGCCGGGAACAGGGGGCAGGACAATGAGCAGTTCTTC.